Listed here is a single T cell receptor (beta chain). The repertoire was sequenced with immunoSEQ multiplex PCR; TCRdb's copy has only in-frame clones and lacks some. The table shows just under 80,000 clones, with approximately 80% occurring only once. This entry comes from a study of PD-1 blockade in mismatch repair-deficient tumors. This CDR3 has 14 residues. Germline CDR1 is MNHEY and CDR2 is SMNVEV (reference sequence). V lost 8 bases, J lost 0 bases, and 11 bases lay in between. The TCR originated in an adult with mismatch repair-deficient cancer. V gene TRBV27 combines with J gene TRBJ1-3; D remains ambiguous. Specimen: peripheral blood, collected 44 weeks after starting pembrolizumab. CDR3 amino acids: CASWSLSSGNTIYF. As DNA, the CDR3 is TGTGCCAGCTGGTCACTCAGCTCTGGAAACACCATATATTTT.